This T cell receptor (beta chain) was observed in a study of blood T cell repertoires in COVID-19. Across the whole study: Specimens from acute and convalescent COVID-19 originated in the United States, Italy and Spain.

Per the study methods: Reference gene primer amplification in the assay estimated nucleated cell counts. Sequenced by immunoSEQ multiplex PCR; TCRdb stores in-frame clones only, minus some. V, J and clone size reflect that table, while D and trimming were determined from the DNA. The sample records a few hundred thousand clones, 85% being singletons. CDR1 and CDR2 from the germline V gene are LNHDA and SQIVND (reference sequence). Trimming at V came to 5 bases and at J to 4 bases, leaving 5 bases not matched to a gene. CDR3 length: 14 residues. This sequence was found in a human donor in a cohort sampled during active COVID-19. The sample was peripheral blood. The chain has TRBV19 and TRBJ1-5; TRBD1 matches at 7 bases. CDR3 region: CASSSTGQNQPQHF. CDR3 nucleotide sequence: TGTGCCAGTAGTTCAACGGGACAGAATCAGCCCCAGCATTTT.